The clone carrying this TCR beta chain was counted many times. The target antigen is unknown. This CDR3 is built from 16 residues. V was clipped by 10 bases and J by 1 base, with 23 bases between them. From germline, CDR1 is SNHLY and CDR2 FYNNEI. This sample is part of a study of neurological immune-mediated disorders. Study observations and caveats: Across subjects, expanded clones had no CDR3 amino acid sequences in common, pointing to private repertoires in all groups. Any association between clinical or MRI features and the multiple sclerosis repertoire cluster was absent. Phylogenetic grouping assigned the repertoires of 18 of 34 multiple sclerosis patients to a single cluster of related CDR3 sequences. This cluster may be a repertoire-level signature.

TCRdb reprocessed the 5' RACE reads via MiXCR and lists one record per CDR3 protein. The table lists tens of thousands of distinct CDR3 sequences, around 3.9% of them singletons. The rearrangement uses TRBV2 and TRBJ2-7; no clear D gene. This receptor was obtained from a man in his thirties or forties with multiple sclerosis. The sample was PBMCs. CDR3 nucleotide sequence: TGTGCCATCAAAACGGCGGAAGGGCGCACTTCCTACGAGCAGTACTTC. It translates to CAIKTAEGRTSYEQYF.